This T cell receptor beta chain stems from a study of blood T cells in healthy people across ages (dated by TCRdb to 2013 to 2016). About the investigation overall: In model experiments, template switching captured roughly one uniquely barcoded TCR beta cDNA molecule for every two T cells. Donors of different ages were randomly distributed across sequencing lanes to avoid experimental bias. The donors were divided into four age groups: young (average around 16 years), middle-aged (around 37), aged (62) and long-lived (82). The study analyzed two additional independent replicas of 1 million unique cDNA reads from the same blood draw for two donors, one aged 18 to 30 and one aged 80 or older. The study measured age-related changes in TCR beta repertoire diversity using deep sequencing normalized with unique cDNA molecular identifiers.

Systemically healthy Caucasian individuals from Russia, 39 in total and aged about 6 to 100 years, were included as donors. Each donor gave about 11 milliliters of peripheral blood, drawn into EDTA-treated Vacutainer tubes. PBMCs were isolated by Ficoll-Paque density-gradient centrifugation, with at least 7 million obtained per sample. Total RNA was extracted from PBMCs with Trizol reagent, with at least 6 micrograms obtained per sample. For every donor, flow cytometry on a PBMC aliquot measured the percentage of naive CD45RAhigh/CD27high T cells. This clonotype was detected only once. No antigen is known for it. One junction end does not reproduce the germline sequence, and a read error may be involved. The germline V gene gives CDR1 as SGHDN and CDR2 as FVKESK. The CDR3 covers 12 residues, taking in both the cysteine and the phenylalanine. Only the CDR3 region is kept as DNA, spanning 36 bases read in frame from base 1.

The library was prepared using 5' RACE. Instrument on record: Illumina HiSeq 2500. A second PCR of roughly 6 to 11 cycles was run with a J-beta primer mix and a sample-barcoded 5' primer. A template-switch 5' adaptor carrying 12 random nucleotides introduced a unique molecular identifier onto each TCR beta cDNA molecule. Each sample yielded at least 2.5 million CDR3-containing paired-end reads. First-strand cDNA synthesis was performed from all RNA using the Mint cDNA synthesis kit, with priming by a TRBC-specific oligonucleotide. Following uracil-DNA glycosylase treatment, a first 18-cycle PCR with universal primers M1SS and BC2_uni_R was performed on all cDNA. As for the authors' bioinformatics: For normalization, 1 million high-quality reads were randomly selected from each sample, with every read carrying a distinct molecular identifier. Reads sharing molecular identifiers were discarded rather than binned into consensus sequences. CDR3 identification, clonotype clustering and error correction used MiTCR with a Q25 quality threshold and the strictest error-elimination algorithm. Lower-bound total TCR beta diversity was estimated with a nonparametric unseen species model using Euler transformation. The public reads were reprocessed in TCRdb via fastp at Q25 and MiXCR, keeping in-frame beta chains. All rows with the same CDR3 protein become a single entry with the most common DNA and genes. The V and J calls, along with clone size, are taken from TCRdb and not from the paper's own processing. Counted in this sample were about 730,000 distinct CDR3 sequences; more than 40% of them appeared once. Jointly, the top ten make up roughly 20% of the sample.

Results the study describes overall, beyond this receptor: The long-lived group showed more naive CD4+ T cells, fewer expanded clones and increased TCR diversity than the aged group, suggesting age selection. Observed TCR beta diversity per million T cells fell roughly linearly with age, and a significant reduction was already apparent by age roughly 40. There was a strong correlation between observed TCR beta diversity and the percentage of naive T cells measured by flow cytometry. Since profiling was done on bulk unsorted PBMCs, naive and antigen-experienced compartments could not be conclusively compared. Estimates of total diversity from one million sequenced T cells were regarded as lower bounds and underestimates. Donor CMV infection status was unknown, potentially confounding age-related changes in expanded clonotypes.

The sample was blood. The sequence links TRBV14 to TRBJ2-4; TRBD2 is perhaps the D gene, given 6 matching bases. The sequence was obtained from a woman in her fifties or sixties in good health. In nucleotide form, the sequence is TGTGCCAGCGGCCAAGATAGTAGCGGTCAGTACTTC. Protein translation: CASGQDSSGQYF.